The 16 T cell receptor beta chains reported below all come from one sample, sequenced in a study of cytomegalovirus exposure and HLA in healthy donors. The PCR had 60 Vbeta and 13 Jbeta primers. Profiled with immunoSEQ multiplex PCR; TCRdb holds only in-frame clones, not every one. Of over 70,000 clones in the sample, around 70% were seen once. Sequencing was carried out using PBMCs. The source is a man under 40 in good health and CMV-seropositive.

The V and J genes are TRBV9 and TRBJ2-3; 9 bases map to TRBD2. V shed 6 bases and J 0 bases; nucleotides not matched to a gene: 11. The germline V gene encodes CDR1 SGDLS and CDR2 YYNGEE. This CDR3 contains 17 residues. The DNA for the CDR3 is TGTGCCAGCACTCTTCGCGGGGGGGTCCCCAGCACAGATACGCAGTATTTT. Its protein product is CASTLRGGVPSTDTQYF. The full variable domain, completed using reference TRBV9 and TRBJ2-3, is DSGVTQTPKHLITATGQRVTLRCSPRSGDLSVYWYQQSLDQGLQFLIQYYNGEERAKGNILERFSAQQFPDLHSELNLSSLELGDSALYFCASTLRGGVPSTDTQYFGPGTRLTVL.

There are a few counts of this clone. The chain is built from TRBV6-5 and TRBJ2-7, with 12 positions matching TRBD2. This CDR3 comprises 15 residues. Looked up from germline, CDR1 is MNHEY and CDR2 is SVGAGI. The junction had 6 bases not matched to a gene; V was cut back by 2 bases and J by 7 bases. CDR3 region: CASSYQTSGSGEQYF. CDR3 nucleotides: TGTGCCAGCAGTTACCAGACTAGCGGGAGTGGGGAGCAGTACTTC.

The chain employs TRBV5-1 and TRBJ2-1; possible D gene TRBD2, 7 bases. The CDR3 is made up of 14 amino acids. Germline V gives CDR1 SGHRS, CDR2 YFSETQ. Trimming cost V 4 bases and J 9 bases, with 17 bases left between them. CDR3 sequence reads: CASSQQSGGAEQFF. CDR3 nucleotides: TGCGCCAGCAGCCAACAAAGTGGGGGGGCTGAGCAGTTCTTC.

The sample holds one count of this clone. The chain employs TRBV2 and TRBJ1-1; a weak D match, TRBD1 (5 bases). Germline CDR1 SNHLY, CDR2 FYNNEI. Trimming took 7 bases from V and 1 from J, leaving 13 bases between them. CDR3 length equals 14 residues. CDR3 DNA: TGTGCCAGCACCCAGACAGCCTCGAACACTGAAGCTTTCTTT. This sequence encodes CASTQTASNTEAFF.

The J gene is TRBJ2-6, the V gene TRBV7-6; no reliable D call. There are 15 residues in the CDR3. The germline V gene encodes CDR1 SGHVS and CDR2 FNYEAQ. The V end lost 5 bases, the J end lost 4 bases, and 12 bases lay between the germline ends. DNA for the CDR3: TGTGCCAGCAGCCTGACACCCTCCGGGGCCAACGTCCTGACTTTC. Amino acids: CASSLTPSGANVLTF.

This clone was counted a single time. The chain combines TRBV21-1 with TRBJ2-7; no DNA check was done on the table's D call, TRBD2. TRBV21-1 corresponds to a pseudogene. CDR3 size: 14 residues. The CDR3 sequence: CASSTPGGSYEQYF. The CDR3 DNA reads TGTGCCAGCAGCACACCCGGCGGCAGCTACGAGCAGTACTTC.

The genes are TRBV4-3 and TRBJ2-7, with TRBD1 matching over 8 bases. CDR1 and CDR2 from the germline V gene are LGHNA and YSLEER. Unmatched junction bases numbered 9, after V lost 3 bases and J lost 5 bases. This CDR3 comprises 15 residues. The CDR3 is CASSQTTGATHEQYF. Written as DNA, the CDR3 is TGCGCCAGCAGCCAGACGACAGGGGCCACCCACGAGCAGTACTTC.

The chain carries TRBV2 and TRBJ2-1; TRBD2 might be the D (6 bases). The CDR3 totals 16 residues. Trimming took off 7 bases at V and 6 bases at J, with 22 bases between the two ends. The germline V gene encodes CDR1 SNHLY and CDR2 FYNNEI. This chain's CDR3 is CASTPPLGLGGNEQFF. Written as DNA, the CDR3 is TGTGCCAGCACCCCTCCCCTGGGACTGGGGGGCAATGAGCAGTTCTTC.

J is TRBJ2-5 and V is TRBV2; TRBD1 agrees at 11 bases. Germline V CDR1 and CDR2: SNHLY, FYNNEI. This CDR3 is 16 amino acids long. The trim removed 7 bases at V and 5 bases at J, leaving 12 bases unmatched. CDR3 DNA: TGTGCCAGCAACCCGGACAGGGGGCGCGTCGGGGAGACCCAGTACTTC. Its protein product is CASNPDRGRVGETQYF.

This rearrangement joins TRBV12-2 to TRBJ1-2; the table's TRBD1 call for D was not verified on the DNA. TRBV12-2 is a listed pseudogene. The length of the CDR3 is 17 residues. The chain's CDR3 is CASRFWTGSVYAYGYTF. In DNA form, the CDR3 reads TGTGCAAGTCGCTTCTGGACAGGAAGTGTATACGCTTATGGCTACACCTTC.

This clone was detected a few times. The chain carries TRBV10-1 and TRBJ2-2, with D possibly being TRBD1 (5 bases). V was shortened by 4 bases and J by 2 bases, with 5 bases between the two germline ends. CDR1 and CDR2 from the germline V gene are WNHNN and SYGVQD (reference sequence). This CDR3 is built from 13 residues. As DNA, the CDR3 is TGCGCCAGCAGTGGGACAAACACCGGGGAGCTGTTTTTT. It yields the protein CASSGTNTGELFF.

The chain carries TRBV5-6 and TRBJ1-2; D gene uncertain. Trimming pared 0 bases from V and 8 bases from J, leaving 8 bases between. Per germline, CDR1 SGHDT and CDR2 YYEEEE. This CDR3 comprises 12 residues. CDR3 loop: CASSLVRGGYTF. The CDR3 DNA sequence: TGTGCCAGCAGCTTGGTGCGGGGAGGCTACACCTTC.

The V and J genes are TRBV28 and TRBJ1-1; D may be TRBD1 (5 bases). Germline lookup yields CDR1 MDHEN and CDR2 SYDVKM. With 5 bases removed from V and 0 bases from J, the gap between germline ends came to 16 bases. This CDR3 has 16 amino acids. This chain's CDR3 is CASSGAGARVNTEAFF. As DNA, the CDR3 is TGTGCCAGCAGTGGGGCCGGTGCGAGAGTGAACACTGAAGCTTTCTTT.

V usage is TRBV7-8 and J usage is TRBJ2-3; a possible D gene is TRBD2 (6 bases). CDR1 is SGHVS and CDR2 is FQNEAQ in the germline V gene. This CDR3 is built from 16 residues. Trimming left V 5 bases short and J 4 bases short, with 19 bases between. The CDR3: CASSPSTGVRADTQYF. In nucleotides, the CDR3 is TGTGCCAGCAGCCCTTCTACGGGGGTTAGGGCAGATACGCAGTATTTT.

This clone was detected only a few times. The CDR3 bases are TGTGCCAGCAGTCGCGGACAGTCCTCTGGAAACACCATATATTTT. Its translation is CASSRGQSSGNTIYF. The chain links TRBV6-5 to TRBJ1-3, with a tentative D call TRBD1 (6 bases). Trimming removed 5 bases at V and 0 bases at J, with 11 bases between. The CDR3 covers 15 residues. Germline values: CDR1 MNHEY, CDR2 SVGAGI.

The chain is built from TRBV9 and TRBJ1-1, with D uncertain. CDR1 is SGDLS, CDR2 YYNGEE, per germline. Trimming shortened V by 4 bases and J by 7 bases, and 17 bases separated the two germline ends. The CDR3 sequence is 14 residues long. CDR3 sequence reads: CASSPSGVWGEAFF. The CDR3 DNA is TGTGCCAGCAGCCCCTCGGGAGTGTGGGGTGAAGCTTTCTTT.